This T cell receptor (beta chain) originates from a study of human T cells and chemical hapten exposure. As for the study in general: The upper back received 0.01% DPC by patch testing, with results read at 6 days. Study-level results: With DPC sensitization, TCRs exceeding 1 in 1000 frequency showed no change.

This clonotype was detected many times. The antigen remains undetermined. Time point given: patch test 2, 6 weeks after DPC sensitization. Treatment meaning: therapeutic diphenylcyclopropenone sensitization with weekly scalp DPC. MiXCR was run by TCRdb on the RACE reads, yielding one entry per CDR3 protein. The sample contains tens of thousands of distinct CDR3 sequences, less than 8.5% of which appear only once. The J segment lost 4 bases and the V segment lost 5 bases, leaving 17 bases of the junction unmatched. This CDR3 spans 18 amino acids. The germline gives CDR1 SEHNR, CDR2 FQNEAQ (reference sequence).

This specimen was whole blood, taken in connection with sensitization to the hapten diphenylcyclopropenone (DPC). The rearrangement links TRBV7-9 to TRBJ1-2; the match to TRBD1 covers 9 bases. The source of this sequence is a woman aged 30 to 39 with alopecia areata. Some clones in this sample may be carry-over from other donors' samples. CDR3 nucleotides: TGTGCCAGCAGCCCCAATCCTGGACAGGGGCGACTATTCTATGGCTACACCTTC. It encodes CASSPNPGQGRLFYGYTF.